The sequence of this TCR beta chain was determined in a study of T-cell memory formation after mild COVID-19. At the level of the study: Across donors, TCR clusters were largely donor specific.

This clonotype was observed a handful of times. From the 5' RACE reads, TCRdb called clonotypes with MiXCR, one entry per CDR3 protein. The sample has about 82,000 distinct CDR3 sequences, roughly 13% seen once; the top ten hold roughly two fifths. Trimming stripped 0 bases from V and 1 base from J, with 9 bases between. The CDR3 runs 16 residues. CDR1 is MNHEY and CDR2 is SVGAGI in the germline V gene. This receptor was identified in a man aged 18-30 years who had mild COVID-19 (a few samples of this study predate the infection). Cell type and time point are not known. The rearrangement joins TRBV6-5 to TRBJ2-2, with a weak D call TRBD2 (6 bases). Material for sequencing was PBMCs or a T cell subset sorted from them (not recorded which). The CDR3 nucleotides are TGTGCCAGCAGTTACTCGGTAGCGGTGAACACCGGGGAGCTGTTTTTT. Protein product: CASSYSVAVNTGELFF.